Each of the 30 T cell receptor beta chains below was sequenced from the same sample in a study of T-cell memory formation after mild COVID-19. Each CDR3 protein is one row after TCRdb ran MiXCR on the 5' RACE reads. This sample has about 300,000 distinct CDR3 sequences, with approximately 20% found just once. The source material was PBMCs or a T cell subset sorted from them (not recorded which). The receptors derive from a man in his late teens or twenties who had mild COVID-19 (a few samples of this study predate the infection). Cell type and time point are not known.

The V call is TRBV29-1, the J call TRBJ1-4; D is unclear. Trimming shortened V by 6 bases and J by 7 bases, and 12 bases separated the two germline ends. The germline gives CDR1 SQVTM, CDR2 ANQGSEA. There are 12 residues in the CDR3. The CDR3 DNA is TGCAGCGTGGGGTACATGGGTGAAAAACTGTTTTTT. This codes for CSVGYMGEKLFF.

This clonotype was seen a few times. The V and J genes are TRBV4-2 and TRBJ2-2; D not certain. CDR3 length: 14 residues. Trimming took off 2 bases at V and 5 bases at J, with 9 bases between the two ends. Germline values: CDR1 LGHNA, CDR2 YNFKEQ. The CDR3 region has the DNA TGTGCCAGCAGCCAACTTACTGAGACCGGGGAGCTGTTTTTT. The encoded protein is CASSQLTETGELFF.

This clonotype was counted a few times. CDR3 coding DNA: TGTGCCAGCAGTAACCTGGGGACAGGGGTTATACAGCCCCAGCATTTT. Translated: CASSNLGTGVIQPQHF. The rearrangement joins TRBV6-2 or TRBV6-3 to TRBJ1-5; 10 positions match TRBD1. The ends lost 5 bases at V and 7 bases at J; junction bases unmatched: 11. CDR1 MNHEY and CDR2 SVGEGT come from the germline V gene. The CDR3 loop spans 16 amino acids.

A few counts support this clonotype. The gene calls are TRBV4-1 and TRBJ2-2; D perhaps matches TRBD1 (5 bases). V gave up 0 bases and J gave up 3 bases, with 11 bases separating them. Germline lookup yields CDR1 MGHRA and CDR2 YSYEKL. CDR3 length: 16 residues. CDR3 sequence reads: CASSQDGTGHTGELFF. The CDR3 bases are TGCGCCAGCAGCCAAGATGGTACAGGCCACACCGGGGAGCTGTTTTTT.

The chain joins TRBV6-6 to TRBJ1-6; 9 bases are a match to TRBD1. This CDR3 region has 15 residues. Germline V gene data show CDR1 as MNHNY and CDR2 as SVGAGI (reference sequence). V gave up 0 bases and J gave up 9 bases; unmatched junction bases: 3. DNA of the CDR3: TGTGCCAGCAGTTACTCGGACAGGGGAAGTTCACCCCTCCACTTT. It is translated as CASSYSDRGSSPLHF.

The sample holds many counts of this clonotype. The V gene is TRBV6-1, the J gene TRBJ2-6; D is unresolved. This CDR3 contains 14 residues. Germline values: CDR1 MNHNS, CDR2 SASEGT. V lost 2 bases and J 4 bases, leaving 6 bases between the germline ends. CDR3 residues: CASSELRGANVLTF. The CDR3 DNA reads TGTGCCAGCAGTGAATTACGGGGGGCCAACGTCCTGACTTTC.

The chain has TRBV18 and TRBJ2-5; a weak D match, TRBD1 (6 bases). From germline, CDR1 is KGHSH and CDR2 LQKENI. This CDR3 comprises 15 residues. Trimming took off 4 bases at V and 5 bases at J, with 17 bases between the two ends. The CDR3 spells CASSLTGRAPETQYF. The CDR3 region has the DNA TGTGCCAGCTCACTGACAGGTCGGGCCCCCGAGACCCAGTACTTC. The full variable domain, rest sourced from reference TRBV18 and TRBJ2-5, is NAGVMQNPRHLVRRRGQEARLRCSPMKGHSHVYWYRQLPEEGLKFMVYLQKENIIDESGMPKERFSAEFPKEGPSILRIQQVVRGDSAAYFCASSLTGRAPETQYFGPGTRLLVL.

The J gene is TRBJ2-2, the V gene TRBV9; tentatively, D is TRBD1 or TRBD2 (5 bases each). The CDR3 consists of 14 residues. The V and J ends lost 5 bases and 1 base respectively, with 9 bases between them. Germline assignment: CDR1 SGDLS and CDR2 YYNGEE. CDR3 sequence: CASSGTMNTGELFF. The CDR3 DNA reads TGTGCCAGCAGTGGGACGATGAACACCGGGGAGCTGTTTTTT. Full variable domain (rest looked up from reference TRBV9 and TRBJ2-2): DSGVTQTPKHLITATGQRVTLRCSPRSGDLSVYWYQQSLDQGLQFLIQYYNGEERAKGNILERFSAQQFPDLHSELNLSSLELGDSALYFCASSGTMNTGELFFGEGSRLTVL.

This chain uses TRBV9 with TRBJ2-5; D perhaps matches TRBD1 (6 bases). Per germline, CDR1 SGDLS and CDR2 YYNGEE. The CDR3 totals 15 residues. Trimming took 0 bases from V and 5 from J, leaving 14 bases between them. CDR3 nucleotide sequence: TGTGCCAGCAGCGTAGGACAGGCCCCGGGGGAGACCCAGTACTTC. Translation gives CASSVGQAPGETQYF.

This clonotype has just a few counts. This chain uses TRBV5-1 with TRBJ2-5, with D perhaps TRBD1 or TRBD2 (5 bases each). V shed 6 bases and J shed 4 bases, with 16 bases lying between them. CDR3 length: 14 amino acids. Germline values: CDR1 SGHRS, CDR2 YFSETQ. In nucleotides, the CDR3 is TGCGCCAGCACCCAAGGGTGGGGGTTAGAGACCCAGTACTTC. This sequence encodes CASTQGWGLETQYF.

This clonotype was counted a few times. The J gene is TRBJ2-3, the V gene TRBV5-1, with D unclear. V lost 4 bases and J lost 3, with 15 bases in between. CDR1 and CDR2 from the germline V gene are SGHRS and YFSETQ. This CDR3 is built from 15 residues. The CDR3 spells CASSHESGGTDTQYF. CDR3 bases: TGCGCCAGCAGCCACGAGTCTGGTGGAACAGATACGCAGTATTTT.

This clonotype was observed a few times. The rearrangement joins TRBV20-1 to TRBJ2-6; D remains ambiguous. In germline, CDR1 is DFQATT, CDR2 SNEGSKA (reference sequence). V shed 0 bases and J shed 1 base, with 4 bases lying between them. The CDR3 runs to 14 residues. CDR3 sequence (DNA): TGCAGTGCTAGAGATACTTCTGGGGCCAACGTCCTGACTTTC. Translated, it gives CSARDTSGANVLTF.

This clonotype was seen repeatedly, ten times or more. J is TRBJ2-3 and V is TRBV18; possible D gene TRBD1, 5 bases. Germline values: CDR1 KGHSH, CDR2 LQKENI. The CDR3 covers 14 residues. Between the trimmed V and J ends, which lost 2 bases and 3 bases, there was a span of 9 bases. Written as DNA, the CDR3 is TGTGCCAGCTCACCAATCGCAGGGACAGATACGCAGTATTTT. Translation gives CASSPIAGTDTQYF.

This sequence joins TRBV12-3 or TRBV12-4 and TRBJ2-5; a possible D gene is TRBD1 (5 bases). Trimming pared 5 bases from V and 6 bases from J, leaving 13 bases between. The CDR3 totals 13 residues. The CDR3 nucleotides are TGTGCCAGCAGTGGACACGTCGAAAAGACCCAGTACTTC. Protein: CASSGHVEKTQYF.

This clonotype was observed a handful of times. In DNA, the CDR3 is TGCGCGATTCAGCGAGACCCCCAGGAGGGCTATGAGCAGTTCTTC. Amino acids: CAIQRDPQEGYEQFF. This rearrangement joins TRBV5-1 to TRBJ2-1; D may be TRBD2 (6 bases). The CDR3 contains 15 residues. From germline, CDR1 is SGHRS and CDR2 YFSETQ. The full variable domain, completed using reference TRBV5-1 and TRBJ2-1, is KAGVTQTPRYLIKTRGQQVTLSCSPISGHRSVSWYQQTPGQGLQFLFEYFSETQRNKGNFPGRFSGRQFSNSRSEMNVSTLELGDSALYLCAIQRDPQEGYEQFFGPGTRLTVL.

The chain has TRBV20-1 and TRBJ1-6; TRBD1 is a possible D gene (6 bases). Trimming took off 3 bases at V and 3 bases at J, with 9 bases between the two ends. Looked up from germline, CDR1 is DFQATT and CDR2 is SNEGSKA (reference sequence). This CDR3 spans 14 amino acids. CDR3 sequence reads: CSARTTGYNSPLHF. The CDR3 nucleotides are TGCAGTGCTAGGACGACAGGCTATAATTCACCCCTCCACTTT.

This clonotype has a handful of counts. The chain has TRBV12-3 or TRBV12-4 and TRBJ1-5, with D unresolved. CDR3 length: 13 residues. Trimming shortened V by 3 bases and J by 10 bases, and 13 bases separated the two germline ends. The CDR3 sequence is CASSFGVRRPQHF. The CDR3 DNA reads as TGTGCCAGCAGTTTTGGCGTTCGGAGACCCCAGCATTTT.

This clonotype has a count of ten or more. The J gene is TRBJ2-6, the V gene TRBV7-2, with D perhaps matching TRBD1 (5 bases). Germline CDR1 is SGHTA and CDR2 is FQGNSA. V lost 6 bases to trimming and J lost 1 base, with 10 bases between them. The CDR3 has 15 amino acids. CDR3 bases: TGTGCCAGCAGTACCTCAGGGTCTGGGGCCAACGTCCTGACTTTC. Translating it yields CASSTSGSGANVLTF.

This clonotype was seen a handful of times. The gene calls are TRBV5-1 and TRBJ2-3; D not resolved. Trimming cost V 0 bases and J 4 bases, with 6 bases left between them. Germline CDR1 and CDR2: SGHRS and YFSETQ. The CDR3 extends over 13 amino acids. CDR3 sequence reads: CASSLAIADTQYF. CDR3 bases: TGCGCCAGCAGCTTGGCCATCGCAGATACGCAGTATTTT.

This clonotype was seen more than once but under ten times. J is TRBJ2-1 and V is TRBV20-1, with a tentative D call TRBD1 (5 bases). Deletions cut 6 bases from V and 2 bases from J, with 11 bases between. The germline gives CDR1 DFQATT, CDR2 SNEGSKA (reference sequence). This CDR3 region has 13 residues. In nucleotides, the CDR3 is TGCAGTGCCCAGGCCAGGGCCTACAATGAGCAGTTCTTC. It encodes CSAQARAYNEQFF.

The V and J genes are TRBV3-1 and TRBJ2-3, with a weak D call TRBD2 (5 bases). Trimming shortened V by 4 bases and J by 7 bases, and 15 bases separated the two germline ends. This CDR3 is built from 14 residues. The V gene's germline CDR1 is LGHDT and CDR2 YNNKEL (reference sequence). The CDR3 is CASSPPSPGNTQYF. The DNA of the CDR3 is TGTGCCAGCAGCCCCCCGTCCCCCGGGAATACGCAGTATTTT.

This chain uses TRBV5-1 with TRBJ2-1, with D unresolved. The V and J ends lost 5 bases and 2 bases respectively, with 8 bases between them. Germline-derived CDR1 and CDR2 are SGHRS and YFSETQ. The CDR3 is made up of 13 amino acids. The CDR3 DNA reads TGCGCCAGCAGGGAAAACACCTACAATGAGCAGTTCTTC. Its protein is CASRENTYNEQFF.

The J gene is TRBJ2-1, the V gene TRBV5-4; TRBD1 matches 7 bases. The CDR3 is 16 amino acids. Looked up from germline, CDR1 is SGHNT and CDR2 is YYREEE (reference sequence). V lost 4 bases and J lost 0; bases outside the gene matches: 7. The CDR3 DNA reads as TGTGCCAGCAGCGTTCCGGGACAGAACTCCTACAATGAGCAGTTCTTC. Amino acid sequence: CASSVPGQNSYNEQFF.

V usage is TRBV27 and J usage is TRBJ1-2; D gene ambiguous. Per the germline V gene, CDR1 is MNHEY and CDR2 is SMNVEV (reference sequence). The CDR3 runs to 13 residues. V lost 3 bases, J lost 5 bases, and 10 bases lay in between. In DNA form, the CDR3 reads TGTGCCAGCAGTTTCCAGGAAGGGTATGGCTACACCTTC. Translation gives CASSFQEGYGYTF.

The chain combines TRBV14 with TRBJ2-7, with a tentative D call TRBD2 (5 bases). The V gene's germline CDR1 is SGHDN and CDR2 FVKESK. This CDR3 has 12 residues. The V end was cut by 5 bases, the J end by 9 bases, with 14 bases between. The CDR3 DNA follows: TGTGCCAGCAGCGTATCTAGCTGGGTGCAGTACTTC. Protein product: CASSVSSWVQYF.

V is TRBV6-2 or TRBV6-3 and J is TRBJ1-5; D call uncertain. V lost 7 bases and J lost 2, with 6 bases in between. This CDR3 has 12 residues. In germline, CDR1 is MNHEY, CDR2 SVGEGT. CDR3 protein: CASTTGNQPQHF. The CDR3 DNA reads TGTGCCAGCACCACGGGCAATCAGCCCCAGCATTTT.

This clonotype was picked up a small number of times. This rearrangement joins TRBV5-6 to TRBJ1-2; D unclear. Germline CDR1 and CDR2: SGHDT and YYEEEE. The CDR3 consists of 13 residues. The germline V and J ends were trimmed by 1 base and 8 bases, with 12 bases remaining between them. CDR3 bases: TGTGCCAGCAGCTTGACGAGGGCCGGGGGCTACACCTTC. It encodes CASSLTRAGGYTF.

The V call is TRBV5-1, the J call TRBJ2-3; TRBD1 is a possible D gene (6 bases). CDR3 length equals 16 residues. Trimming pared 0 bases from V and 3 bases from J, leaving 14 bases between. Germline V gene lookup returns CDR1 SGHRS and CDR2 YFSETQ. In nucleotides, the CDR3 is TGCGCCAGCAGCTTGGGAGCTCAACAGGGTACAGATACGCAGTATTTT. Its protein product is CASSLGAQQGTDTQYF.

This clonotype was seen a few times. V usage is TRBV10-2 and J usage is TRBJ2-5; D remains ambiguous. Germline V CDR1 and CDR2: WSHSY, SAAADI. Trimming removed 0 bases from V and 9 bases from J, with 5 bases in between. This CDR3 is 11 amino acids long. CDR3 sequence (DNA): TGCGCCAGCAGTGAGTCAATGGCCCAGTACTTC. Protein product: CASSESMAQYF.

This clonotype was recorded at least ten times. This chain uses TRBV7-2 with TRBJ2-3; TRBD2 matches at 14 bases. This CDR3 region has 17 residues. The junction had 9 bases not matched to a gene; V was cut back by 5 bases and J by 5 bases. CDR1 is SGHTA, CDR2 FQGNSA, per germline. CDR3 nucleotide sequence: TGTGCCAGCAGCCCCCCCGGACTAGCGGGGGGTGGAGATACGCAGTATTTT. Its protein is CASSPPGLAGGGDTQYF.